The rows below give T cell receptor beta chains drawn from one sample of a study of blood T cell repertoires in COVID-19. Profiled with immunoSEQ multiplex PCR; TCRdb holds only in-frame clones, not every one. Of about 180,000 clones in the sample, 80% to 90% are singletons; the top ten hold roughly 2.5%. Sequenced sample: peripheral blood. The source of these receptors is a man between 35 and 55 years old with active or convalescent COVID-19. The CDR3 runs from the conserved cysteine through the conserved F or W. The D gene is left open where the match is weak. A row's size may be missing; if present it is once, few, many or a size class.

clone size	D gene	V gene	J gene	CDR3 protein	CDR3 DNA
.	.	TRBV27	TRBJ2-7	CASSLTGNYEQYF	TGTGCCAGCAGTTTAACCGGGAACTACGAGCAGTACTTC
few	.	TRBV4-1	TRBJ1-6	CASSQATFSPLHF	TGCGCCAGCAGCCAAGCCACTTTTTCACCCCTCCACTTT
.	TRBD1	TRBV9	TRBJ2-5	CASSSSGGGETQYF	TGTGCCAGCAGCTCCTCAGGGGGTGGAGAGACCCAGTACTTC
.	.	TRBV5-4	TRBJ1-6	CASSLGSGAYNSPLHF	TGTGCCAGCAGCTTGGGGTCGGGAGCTTATAATTCACCCCTCCACTTT
.	.	TRBV12-5	TRBJ1-2	CASVPDNNYGYTF	TGTGCTAGTGTTCCGGACAACAACTATGGCTACACCTTC
.	.	TRBV2	TRBJ2-3	CASIGSGEQYF	TGTGCCAGCATAGGCAGCGGCGAGCAGTATTTT
.	.	TRBV4-1	TRBJ2-1	CASSQADNEQFF	TGCGCCAGCAGCCAAGCGGACAATGAGCAGTTCTTC
.	TRBD1	TRBV6-2/TRBV6-3	TRBJ1-5	CASSPSRTGSSNQPQHF	TGTGCCAGCAGCCCTTCTCGGACAGGGTCGAGCAATCAGCCCCAGCATTTT
.	TRBD1	TRBV7-2	TRBJ2-7	CASSFTGQASYEQYF	TGTGCCAGCAGCTTTACGGGACAGGCCTCCTACGAGCAGTACTTC
.	TRBD1	TRBV6-2/TRBV6-3	TRBJ1-1	CASSYSQGARDTEAFF	TGTGCCAGCAGTTACTCTCAGGGGGCGCGGGACACTGAAGCTTTCTTT
.	.	TRBV7-9	TRBJ1-5	CASSLLGDQPQHF	TGTGCCAGCAGCTTGTTAGGGGATCAGCCCCAGCATTTT
.	TRBD2	TRBV5-4	TRBJ2-7	CASSHGSGDSYEQYF	TGTGCCAGCAGTCATGGTAGCGGGGATTCCTACGAGCAGTACTTC
.	TRBD1	TRBV7-2	TRBJ1-2	CASRDPGQGDYGYTF	TGTGCCAGCAGGGATCCGGGACAGGGGGACTATGGCTACACCTTC
.	TRBD1	TRBV6-5	TRBJ1-1	CASSYPTGGRVGAFF	TGTGCCAGCAGTTACCCAACAGGGGGGCGCGTCGGAGCTTTCTTT
.	TRBD1	TRBV6-5	TRBJ1-5	CASKRGQDARVPQHF	TGTGCCAGCAAGAGGGGACAGGACGCAAGGGTGCCCCAGCATTTT
few	TRBD1	TRBV7-2	TRBJ1-2	CASSLPGQSSYGYTF	TGTGCCAGCAGCTTACCGGGACAGTCCTCTTATGGCTACACCTTC
.	.	TRBV2	TRBJ1-3	CASSEVGGNTIYF	TGTGCCAGCAGTGAAGTTGGCGGAAACACCATATATTTT
.	TRBD2	TRBV5-4	TRBJ2-1	CASSPIAGGDNEQFF	TGTGCCAGCAGCCCTATAGCGGGGGGGGACAATGAGCAGTTCTTC
.	TRBD1	TRBV5-4	TRBJ1-6	CASSGRTGGGNSPLHF	TGTGCCAGCAGCGGGCGGACAGGGGGCGGGAATTCACCCCTCCACTTT
.	.	TRBV3-1/TRBV3-2	TRBJ1-6	CASRDAGVNSPLHF	TGTGCCAGCAGGGACGCGGGTGTGAATTCACCCCTCCACTTT
.	TRBD1	TRBV30	TRBJ1-6	CAWRGQGRTPLHF	TGTGCCTGGAGGGGACAGGGGCGCACACCCCTCCACTTT
.	TRBD1	TRBV7-6	TRBJ1-1	CASSSRQGAMTEAFF	TGTGCCAGCAGCTCTAGACAGGGGGCGATGACTGAAGCTTTCTTT
.	.	TRBV9	TRBJ2-2	CASSVAGGAGELFF	TGTGCCAGCAGCGTAGCCGGAGGGGCTGGGGAGCTGTTTTTT
.	TRBD1	TRBV28	TRBJ1-5	CASRTGDRGYQPQHF	TGTGCCAGCCGAACGGGGGACAGGGGGTACCAGCCCCAGCATTTT
few	.	TRBV5-5	TRBJ1-1	CASSLAGNTEAFF	TGTGCCAGCAGCTTGGCCGGGAACACTGAAGCTTTCTTT
.	.	TRBV28	TRBJ2-7	CASRVKSRSSYEQYF	TGTGCCAGCAGAGTGAAGTCCAGGTCCTCCTACGAGCAGTACTTC
.	.	TRBV28	TRBJ1-2	CASSFGRQPLSGYTF	TGTGCCAGCAGTTTTGGTAGACAGCCTCTTTCCGGCTACACCTTC
once	.	TRBV7-2	TRBJ1-6	CASSLGRESSYNSPLHF	TGTGCCAGCAGCTTGGGGAGGGAGAGCTCCTATAATTCACCCCTCCACTTT
.	.	TRBV9	TRBJ1-6	CASSVDSSSNNSPLHF	TGTGCCAGCAGCGTAGACTCTAGCTCAAATAATTCACCCCTCCACTTT
.	TRBD1	TRBV7-2	TRBJ2-3	CASSALDREGSATQYF	TGTGCCAGCAGCGCACTGGACAGGGAAGGTTCGGCTACGCAGTATTTT
.	.	TRBV7-8	TRBJ1-3	CASSPEGTGGNTIYF	TGTGCCAGCTCTCCGGAAGGTACAGGCGGAAACACCATATATTTT
.	.	TRBV10-3	TRBJ1-1	CAISESAVNTEAFF	TGTGCCATCAGTGAGTCGGCAGTGAACACTGAAGCTTTCTTT
.	TRBD1	TRBV28	TRBJ1-5	CASSSSGMGQGPNQPQHF	TGTGCCAGCAGTTCCTCCGGGATGGGACAGGGACCAAATCAGCCCCAGCATTTT
.	.	TRBV3-1/TRBV3-2	TRBJ1-2	CASSQDFGLQNYGYTF	TGTGCCAGCAGCCAAGATTTTGGGCTACAGAACTATGGCTACACCTTC
.	.	TRBV5-6	TRBJ1-4	CASSLEAGNNEKLFF	TGTGCCAGCAGCTTGGAGGCAGGAAATAATGAAAAACTGTTTTTT
.	.	TRBV5-1	TRBJ2-7	CASSLFLGGGNSYEQYF	TGCGCCAGCAGCTTGTTTCTGGGGGGTGGCAATTCCTACGAGCAGTACTTC